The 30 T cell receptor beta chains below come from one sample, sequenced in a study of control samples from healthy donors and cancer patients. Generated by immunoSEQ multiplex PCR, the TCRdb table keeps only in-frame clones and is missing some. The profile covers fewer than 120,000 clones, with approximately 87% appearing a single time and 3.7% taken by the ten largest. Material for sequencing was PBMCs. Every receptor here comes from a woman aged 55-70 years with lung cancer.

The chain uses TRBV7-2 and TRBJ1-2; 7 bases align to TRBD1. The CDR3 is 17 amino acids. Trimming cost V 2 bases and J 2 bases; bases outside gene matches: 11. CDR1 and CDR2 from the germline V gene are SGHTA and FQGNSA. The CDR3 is CASSLSGITGANYGYTF. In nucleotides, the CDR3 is TGTGCCAGCAGCTTAAGCGGTATAACAGGGGCAAACTATGGCTACACCTTC.

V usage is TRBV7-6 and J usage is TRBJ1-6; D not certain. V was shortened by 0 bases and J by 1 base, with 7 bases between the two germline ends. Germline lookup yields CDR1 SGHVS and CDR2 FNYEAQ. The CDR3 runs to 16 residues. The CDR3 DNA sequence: TGTGCCAGCAGCTTAGCGCGGGTGTCCTATAATTCACCCCTCCACTTT. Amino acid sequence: CASSLARVSYNSPLHF.

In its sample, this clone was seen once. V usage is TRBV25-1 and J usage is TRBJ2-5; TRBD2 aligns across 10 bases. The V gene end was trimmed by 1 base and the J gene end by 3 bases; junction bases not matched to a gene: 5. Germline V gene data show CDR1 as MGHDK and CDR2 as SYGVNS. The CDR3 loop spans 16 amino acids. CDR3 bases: TGTGCCAGCAGTGAATGGGTTAGCGGGGGGAAAGAGACCCAGTACTTC. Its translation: CASSEWVSGGKETQYF.

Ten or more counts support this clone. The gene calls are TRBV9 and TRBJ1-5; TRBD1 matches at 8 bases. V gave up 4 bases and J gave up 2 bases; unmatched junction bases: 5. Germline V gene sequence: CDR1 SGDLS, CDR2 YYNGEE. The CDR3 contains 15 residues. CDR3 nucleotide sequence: TGTGCCAGCAGCACTCAGACAGGGGGCAATCAGCCCCAGCATTTT. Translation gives CASSTQTGGNQPQHF.

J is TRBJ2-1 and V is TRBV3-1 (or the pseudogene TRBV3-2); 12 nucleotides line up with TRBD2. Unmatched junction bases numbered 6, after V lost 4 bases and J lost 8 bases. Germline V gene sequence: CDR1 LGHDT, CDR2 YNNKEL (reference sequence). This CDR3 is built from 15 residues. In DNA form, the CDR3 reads TGTGCCAGCAGCCCAGGACTAGCGGGGCTTCATGAGCAGTTCTTC. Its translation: CASSPGLAGLHEQFF.

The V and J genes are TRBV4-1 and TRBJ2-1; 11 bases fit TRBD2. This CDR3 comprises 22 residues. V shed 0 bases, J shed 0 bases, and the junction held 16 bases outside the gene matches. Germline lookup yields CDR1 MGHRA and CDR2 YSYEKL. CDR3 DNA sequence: TGCGCCAGCAGCCAAGATGGTCGAGGGGTTCTAGCGGGGGGCGCCTCCTACAATGAGCAGTTCTTC. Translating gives CASSQDGRGVLAGGASYNEQFF.

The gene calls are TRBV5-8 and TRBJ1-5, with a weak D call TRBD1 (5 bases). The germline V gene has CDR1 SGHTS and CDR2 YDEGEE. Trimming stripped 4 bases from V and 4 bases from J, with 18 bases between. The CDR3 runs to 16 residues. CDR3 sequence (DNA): TGTGCCAGCAGCCCCCTCCAGGGTCGAGGGAATCAGCCCCAGCATTTT. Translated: CASSPLQGRGNQPQHF.

The chain's CDR3 is CASSRTGTGNTIYF. The CDR3 DNA is TGTGCCAGCAGCCGGACAGGGACTGGAAACACCATATATTTT. The chain has TRBV5-6 and TRBJ1-3; 8 positions agree with TRBD1. Germline trimming cut 4 bases from V and 2 bases from J; bases unmatched to any gene: 2. Germline V lookup: CDR1 SGHDT, CDR2 YYEEEE. CDR3 size: 14 residues.

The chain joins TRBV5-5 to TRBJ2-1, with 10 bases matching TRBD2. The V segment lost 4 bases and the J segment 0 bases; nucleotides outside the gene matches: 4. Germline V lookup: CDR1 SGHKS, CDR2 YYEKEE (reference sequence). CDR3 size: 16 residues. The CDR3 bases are TGTGCCAGCAGCCCCTTAGCGGGAGGCTCCTACAATGAGCAGTTCTTC. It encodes CASSPLAGGSYNEQFF.

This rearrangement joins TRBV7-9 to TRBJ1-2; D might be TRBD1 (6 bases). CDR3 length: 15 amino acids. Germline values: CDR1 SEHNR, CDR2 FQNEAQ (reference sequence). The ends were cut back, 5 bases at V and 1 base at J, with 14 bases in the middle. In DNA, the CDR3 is TGTGCCAGCAGCCTCTCCGGGACACTTAACTATGGCTACACCTTC. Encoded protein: CASSLSGTLNYGYTF.

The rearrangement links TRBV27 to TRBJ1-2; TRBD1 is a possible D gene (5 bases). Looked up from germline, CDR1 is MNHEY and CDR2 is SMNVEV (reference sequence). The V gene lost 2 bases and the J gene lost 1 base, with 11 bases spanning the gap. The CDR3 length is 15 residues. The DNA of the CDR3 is TGTGCCAGCAGTTTAGGGGGTCTCCGTAACTATGGCTACACCTTC. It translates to CASSLGGLRNYGYTF.

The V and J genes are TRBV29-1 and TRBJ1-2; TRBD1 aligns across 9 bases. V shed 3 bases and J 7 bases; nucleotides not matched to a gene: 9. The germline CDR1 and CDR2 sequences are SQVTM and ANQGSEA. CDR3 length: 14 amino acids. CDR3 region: CSVDGPGTGFGYTF. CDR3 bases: TGCAGCGTTGACGGCCCCGGGACAGGGTTTGGCTACACCTTC. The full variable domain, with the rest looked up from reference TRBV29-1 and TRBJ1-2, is SAVISQKPSRDICQRGTSLTIQCQVDSQVTMMFWYRQQPGQSLTLIATANQGSEATYESGFVIDKFPISRPNLTFSTLTVSNMSPEDSSIYLCSVDGPGTGFGYTFGSGTRLTVV.

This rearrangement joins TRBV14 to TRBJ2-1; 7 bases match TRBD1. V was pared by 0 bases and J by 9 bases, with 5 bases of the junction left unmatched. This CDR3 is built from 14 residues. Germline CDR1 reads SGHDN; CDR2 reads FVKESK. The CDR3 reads CASSQDQGVGEQFF. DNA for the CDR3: TGTGCCAGCAGCCAAGATCAGGGGGTGGGTGAGCAGTTCTTC.

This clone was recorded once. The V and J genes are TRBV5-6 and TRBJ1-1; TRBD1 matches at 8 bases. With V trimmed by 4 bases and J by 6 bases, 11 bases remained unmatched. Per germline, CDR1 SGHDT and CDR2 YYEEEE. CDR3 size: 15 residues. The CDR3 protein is CASSVIPRGHPEAFF. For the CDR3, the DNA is TGTGCCAGCAGCGTTATTCCCAGGGGGCACCCTGAAGCTTTCTTT.

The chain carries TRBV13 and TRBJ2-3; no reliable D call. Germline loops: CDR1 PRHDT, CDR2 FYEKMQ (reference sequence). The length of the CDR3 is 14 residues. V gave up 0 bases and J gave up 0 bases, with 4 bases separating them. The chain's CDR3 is CASSLGASTDTQYF. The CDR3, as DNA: TGTGCCAGCAGCTTAGGGGCTAGCACAGATACGCAGTATTTT.

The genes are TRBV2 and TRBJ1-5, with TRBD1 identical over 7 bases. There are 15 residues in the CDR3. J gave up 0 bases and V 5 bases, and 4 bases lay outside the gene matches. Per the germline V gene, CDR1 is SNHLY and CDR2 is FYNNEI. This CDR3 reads CASSYDRASNQPQHF. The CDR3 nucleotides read TGTGCCAGCAGTTACGACAGGGCTAGCAATCAGCCCCAGCATTTT.

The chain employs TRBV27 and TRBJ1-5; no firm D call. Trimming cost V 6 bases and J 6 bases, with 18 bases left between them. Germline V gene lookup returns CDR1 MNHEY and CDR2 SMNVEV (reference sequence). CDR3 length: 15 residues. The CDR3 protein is CASSLWGSAPQPQHF. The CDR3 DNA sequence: TGTGCCAGCAGCCTTTGGGGAAGTGCTCCTCAGCCCCAGCATTTT.

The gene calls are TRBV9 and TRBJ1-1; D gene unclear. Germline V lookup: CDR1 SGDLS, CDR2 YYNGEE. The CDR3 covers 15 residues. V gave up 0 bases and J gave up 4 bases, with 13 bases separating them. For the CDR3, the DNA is TGTGCCAGCAGCGTAGGAAGGCACGATGTCACTGAAGCTTTCTTT. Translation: CASSVGRHDVTEAFF.

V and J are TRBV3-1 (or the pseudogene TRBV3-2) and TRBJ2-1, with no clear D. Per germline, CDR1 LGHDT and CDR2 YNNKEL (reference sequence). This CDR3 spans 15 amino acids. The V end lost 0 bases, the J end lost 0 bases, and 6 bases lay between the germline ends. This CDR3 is CASSQDTGSYNEQFF. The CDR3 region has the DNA TGTGCCAGCAGCCAAGATACTGGCTCCTACAATGAGCAGTTCTTC.

CDR3 sequence reads: CASRGQGKSPLHF. DNA of the CDR3: TGTGCCAGCAGGGGACAGGGGAAATCACCCCTCCACTTT. The genes are TRBV6-5 and TRBJ1-6, with TRBD1 matching over 10 bases. CDR1 is MNHEY and CDR2 is SVGAGI in the germline V gene. The CDR3 runs 13 residues. The V segment lost 6 bases and the J segment 10 bases; nucleotides outside the gene matches: 3.

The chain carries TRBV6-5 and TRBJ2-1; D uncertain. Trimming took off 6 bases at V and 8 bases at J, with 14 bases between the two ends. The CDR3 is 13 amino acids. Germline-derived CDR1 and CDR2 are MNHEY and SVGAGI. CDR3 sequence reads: CASRHPLVDEQFF. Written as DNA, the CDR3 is TGTGCCAGCAGGCACCCCCTCGTCGATGAGCAGTTCTTC.

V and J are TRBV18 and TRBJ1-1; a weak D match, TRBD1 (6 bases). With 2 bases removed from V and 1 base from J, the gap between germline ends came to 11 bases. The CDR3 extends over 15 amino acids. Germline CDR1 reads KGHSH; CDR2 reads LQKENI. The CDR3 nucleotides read TGTGCCAGCTCACCAAGTACAGGGTGGAACACTGAAGCTTTCTTT. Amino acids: CASSPSTGWNTEAFF. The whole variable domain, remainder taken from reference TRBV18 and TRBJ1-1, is NAGVMQNPRHLVRRRGQEARLRCSPMKGHSHVYWYRQLPEEGLKFMVYLQKENIIDESGMPKERFSAEFPKEGPSILRIQQVVRGDSAAYFCASSPSTGWNTEAFFGQGTRLTVV.

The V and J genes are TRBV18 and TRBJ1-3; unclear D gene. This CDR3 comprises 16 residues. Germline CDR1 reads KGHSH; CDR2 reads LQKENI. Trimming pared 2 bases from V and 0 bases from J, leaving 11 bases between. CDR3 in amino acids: CASSPRRSNSGNTIYF. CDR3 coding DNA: TGTGCCAGCTCACCAAGGAGGTCGAACTCTGGAAACACCATATATTTT. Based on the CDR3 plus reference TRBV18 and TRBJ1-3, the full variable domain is NAGVMQNPRHLVRRRGQEARLRCSPMKGHSHVYWYRQLPEEGLKFMVYLQKENIIDESGMPKERFSAEFPKEGPSILRIQQVVRGDSAAYFCASSPRRSNSGNTIYFGEGSWLTVV.

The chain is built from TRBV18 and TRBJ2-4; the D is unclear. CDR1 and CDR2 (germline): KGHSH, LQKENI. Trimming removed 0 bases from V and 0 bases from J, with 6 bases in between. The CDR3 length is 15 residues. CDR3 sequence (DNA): TGTGCCAGCTCACCACCGGGGTTAGCCAAAAACATTCAGTACTTC. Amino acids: CASSPPGLAKNIQYF.

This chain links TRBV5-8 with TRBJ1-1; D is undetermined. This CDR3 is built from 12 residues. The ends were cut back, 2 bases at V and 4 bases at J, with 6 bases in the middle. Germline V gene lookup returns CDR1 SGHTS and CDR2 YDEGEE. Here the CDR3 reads CASSFRGTEAFF. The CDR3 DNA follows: TGTGCCAGCAGCTTCCGGGGCACTGAAGCTTTCTTT.

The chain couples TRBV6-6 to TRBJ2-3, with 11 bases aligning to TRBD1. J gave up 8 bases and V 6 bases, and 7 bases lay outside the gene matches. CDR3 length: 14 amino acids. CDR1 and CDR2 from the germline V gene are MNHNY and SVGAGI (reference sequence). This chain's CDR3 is CASRAGQGVFTQYF. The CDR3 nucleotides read TGTGCCAGCAGAGCGGGACAGGGGGTTTTTACGCAGTATTTT.

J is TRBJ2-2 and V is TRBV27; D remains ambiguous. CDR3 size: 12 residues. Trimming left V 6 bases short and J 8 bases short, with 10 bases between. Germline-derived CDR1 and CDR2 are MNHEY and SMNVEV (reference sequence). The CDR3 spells CASRYSVGELFF. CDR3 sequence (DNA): TGTGCCAGCAGATATAGTGTTGGGGAGCTGTTTTTT.

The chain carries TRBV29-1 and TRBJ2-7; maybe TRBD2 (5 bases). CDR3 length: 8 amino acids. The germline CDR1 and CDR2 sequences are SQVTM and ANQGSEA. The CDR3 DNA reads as TGCACCATCGACGGGGAGTACTTC. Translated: CTIDGEYF.

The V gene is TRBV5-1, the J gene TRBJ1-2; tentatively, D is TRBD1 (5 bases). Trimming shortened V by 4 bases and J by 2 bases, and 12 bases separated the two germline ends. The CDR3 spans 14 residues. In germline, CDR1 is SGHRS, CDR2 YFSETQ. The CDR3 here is CASSPPEGNYGYTF. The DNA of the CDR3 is TGCGCCAGCAGCCCCCCCGAGGGGAACTATGGCTACACCTTC.

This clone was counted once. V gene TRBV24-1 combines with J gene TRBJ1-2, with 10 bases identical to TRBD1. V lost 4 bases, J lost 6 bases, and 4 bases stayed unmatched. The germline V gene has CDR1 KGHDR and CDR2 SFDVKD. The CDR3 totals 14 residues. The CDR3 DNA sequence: TGTGCCACCAGTGACCCTGGGACAGGGGATGGCTACACCTTC. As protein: CATSDPGTGDGYTF.